This entry is about one T cell receptor beta chain. The target of this receptor is not known. One base away there is no much larger clone; base qualities are not given. This entry comes from a study of cytomegalovirus exposure and HLA in healthy donors (TCRdb year 2017). For the wider study: According to an earlier analysis of 587 of the donors, some 180 million T cells yielded 100 million or so unique TCR beta sequences and around 280 Gb of sequence data. Approximately 310 gigabases of sequencing data and roughly 90 million unique TCR sequences were included in an early release covering several hundred HLA-typed donors. The genetic ancestry cluster associated with self-reported Caucasian donors included about 84% of the roughly 380 genotyped donors. The aim of the study was to test whether cataloging public T cell receptors could identify signatures of past pathogen exposure. The study profiled the T cell repertoires of about 640 subjects by immunosequencing and related them to cytomegalovirus serostatus. Along with the 666-subject first cohort, a separate validation cohort of some 130 different subjects was used. The study combined high-throughput TCR immunosequencing, statistical association of individual TCRs with disease status, and machine learning to predict cytomegalovirus infection status. A later analysis re-examined previously published TCR beta repertoires from 600 to 700 donors and added high-resolution HLA genotyping to investigate patterns of TCR occurrence. The later analysis used no new phenotypic data to find candidate immune exposures, relying instead on TCR beta sequences and their occurrence across donors. In an earlier analysis of a few hundred of the donors, high-throughput TCR beta sequencing was used to judge whether each TCR beta V gene segment behaved as functional or pseudogenic. Alongside the repertoire data, information on donor age, sex, ethnicity and CMV serostatus was compiled. In a later genetic analysis, genome-wide SNP genotypes for about three fifths of the 666 donors were used, and that subset was treated as a discovery cohort. Every repertoire in the discovery cohort had been generated on one and the same sequencing platform. Class I and class II HLA loci were covered by the typing at four-digit resolution. Typing coverage differed by locus: A, B, C, DRB1 and DQB1 were typed in roughly 629-640 donors, DQA1 in about 510, DPA1 in some 600, and DPB1 in approximately 450. Because of strong linkage in the cohort, five DR-DQ haplotypes were treated as single units for association and clustering. Among almost 400 genotyped donors of the cohort, an average of around 240,000 unique TCR beta nucleotide sequences were sequenced per donor, 15% to 20% of them non-productive.

From the cysteine through the phenylalanine, the CDR3 covers 14 amino acids. Of the read, only the CDR3 DNA is kept; its 42 bases are in frame from base 1. For this chain, trimming is 4 bases at the V end and 5 bases at the J end, and the number of junction bases without a gene match is 6. CDR1 and CDR2 were assigned from the germline V gene as SGHDN and FVKESK. Summary of the overall study and its limitations: In vitro tests confirmed that a few of the cytomegalovirus-associated TCR beta chains recognize cytomegalovirus antigens. In the study, 150 to 200 TCR beta chains were listed as associated with cytomegalovirus. According to a later analysis, most CMV-associated TCR beta chains appeared to be HLA-restricted, and the HLA associations seemed to be driven largely by CMV exposure. In a later analysis, the rate of TCR association differed among HLA loci, with DRB1 alleles having the most associated TCRs and HLA-C alleles having the fewest. Because HLA typing was missing for some donors at each locus, association tests included only the typed subset. The cohort was sequenced for TCR beta chains only, and without alpha or paired-chain data the features that could be detected were limited. A later genetic analysis associated a missense DCLRE1C variant with V-gene and J-gene trimming of TCR beta chains, and an independent cohort replicated the association. Roughly 15 rarely observed V segments, including chromosome 9 orphons, were excluded from the earlier analysis of some 590 of the donors because counts were too low. A later analysis found that HLA-associated TCR beta chains were more clonally expanded and had lower generation probabilities than equally common non-associated chains. In a later analysis, several top co-occurrence clusters were reported to appear linked to parvovirus B19, influenza, CMV and Epstein-Barr virus. The only immune exposure information available for the cohort was CMV serostatus. In an earlier analysis of 587 of the donors, most TCR beta V segments were observed in productive rearrangements about 87% or about 30% of the time, broadly matching IMGT annotations. Linkage disequilibrium might explain the correlated functional status among segregating V segments, but an unknown experimental factor could not be excluded. Because the 87-base-pair reads could not distinguish some IMGT-functional V segments, including TRBV6-2 and TRBV6-3, those segments were excluded. In both the original and validation cohorts, the classifier was reported to diagnose cytomegalovirus status with high specificity and sensitivity. A further reported finding was that TCR beta sequences accurately predicted the HLA-A and HLA-B alleles for most subjects in the first cohort. While some public TCRs were present in many individuals, most TCR sequences turned up only very rarely across donors. At a false discovery rate of 0.05, a later analysis linked fewer than 20,000 TCR beta sequences to specific HLA alleles. The presence/absence analyses assumed that sequencing depth was roughly uniform across donors, and that assumption may not be true. A cluster of highly shared sequence variants was judged likely to be a technical artifact of the sequencing pipeline. Assigning TCR associations to individual alleles was difficult when HLA alleles, especially DR and DQ, strongly co-occurred. A later genetic analysis reported fewer N-insertions in productive TCRs among donors in an Asian-associated ancestry cluster than the approximately 670-donor mean. The authors suggested that the approach could potentially be generalized to other disease states and immunological phenotypes.

Libraries were constructed by the immunoSEQ multiplex PCR assay. The multiplex PCR relied on a mix of 60 forward primers for TCR Vbeta segments and 13 reverse primers for TCR Jbeta segments. The CDR3 region of rearranged TCR beta genes was amplified from genomic DNA with a multiplex PCR assay. On the Illumina HiSeq System, the amplified TCR beta libraries were sequenced as 87-base-pair reads. In the original analysis: Across the 670 or so repertoires, a later analysis counted some 80 million unique TCR beta chains, around 11 million of which were shared by at least two donors. To remove PCR and sequencing errors, raw reads were error-corrected and collapsed into unique sequences using a nearest-neighbor algorithm that merged closely related sequences. CDR3 sequences were aligned to IMGT reference sequences to assign V, D and J gene segments. Each retained sequence needed at least a six-nucleotide match to both a V gene segment and a J gene segment. Rearrangements were classified as productive when the CDR3 lacked stop codons and remained in frame with V and J, and all other rearrangements were classified as non-productive. Following IMGT convention, CDR3 was defined as the stretch from the second conserved V-encoded cysteine to the conserved J-encoded phenylalanine. Sequences without an unambiguous match to a single V gene segment were excluded from the earlier analysis of about 600 of the donors. An earlier analysis of 587 of the donors classified V segments as functional when productive rearrangements were above 56.7% and as segregating when the standard deviation between donors was above 5%. To diagnose cytomegalovirus status from the catalog of TCR beta chain sequences, a statistical classification framework was built. In a later analysis, V and J genes were assigned by comparing TCR nucleotide sequences against IMGT/GENE-DB human TR gene sequences. A later analysis assigned CDR3 sequences and most-parsimonious VDJ recombination scenarios with the TCRdist pipeline. In a later analysis, each TCR beta chain was defined by its CDR3 amino acid sequence together with its V-gene family, and reads lacking a unique V-gene family were excluded. A later analysis removed 500 to 650 highly shared, low-generation-probability nucleotide sequences to deal with suspected cross-contamination and a sequencing artifact. In a later analysis, a clonal expansion index was calculated for each public chain from normalized within-repertoire ranks of inferred template counts. In a later analysis, generation probabilities were computed using a VDJ recombination model fitted to out-of-frame rearrangements, and the results were checked against IGoR. In a later analysis, TCR-TCR, TCR-HLA and TCR-CMV co-occurrence was scored with hypergeometric tests, and a repertoire-size bias correction was applied to TCR pairs. False discovery rates were estimated in a later analysis by permuting HLA or CMV assignments 20 times. In a later analysis, co-occurring TCRs were grouped with DBSCAN, and TCRdist sequence similarity was added when clustering was performed within HLA-allele-positive subsets. For co-occurrence clustering, repertoires with fewer than 30,000 or more than 120,000 public chains were excluded, along with a handful of repertoires with anomalous nucleotide sharing. TCRdb obtained this table from immuneACCESS and retained in-frame rearrangements with V and J assigned. These tables miss some clones; where compared with another copy, unresolved V genes account for less than half of the shortfall, and the remainder is unexplained. V and J calls and clone size come straight from that table; D and trimming were deduced from the DNA. This sample holds 200,000 to 250,000 clones; about 85% were observed only once. Of the sample, 1% to 1.5% falls within the top ten clones.

In total, over 600 healthy bone marrow donors made up the cohort. At the time of sampling, every cohort member was nominally healthy, though immune exposures that went unrecorded were likely present. Of the approximately 610 cohort members, 250 to 300 had positive CMV serostatus and approximately 400 had negative CMV serostatus, and CMV serostatus was not recorded for the donor. A peripheral blood sample was collected from each donor, and TCR beta sequencing was performed on peripheral blood mononuclear cells. Genomic DNA extraction from the blood cell samples was performed with the Qiagen DNeasy Blood Extraction Kit.

The V gene is TRBV14 and the J gene is TRBJ2-5; TRBD2 agrees with 8 junctional bases. Sequenced: PBMCs. This receptor was taken from a human donor in good health. CDR3 protein: CASSRGLAGETQYF. At the DNA level, the sequence is TGTGCCAGCAGCCGCGGACTAGCCGGTGAGACCCAGTACTTC.